The rows below give T cell receptor beta chains drawn from one sample of a study of CD8 T cells in ankylosing spondylitis. TCRdb re-called the 5' RACE reads through MiXCR, storing one row per CDR3 protein. Of about 310,000 distinct CDR3 sequences listed, around 20% were seen once; the top ten hold about 4%. Material: blood, either unsorted or a sorted T cell fraction (not recorded which). These receptors came from a female donor with ankylosing spondylitis or in good health (not recorded which). Each CDR3 is given with its conserved first and last residue. The D gene is left open where the match is weak. Some rows mark clone size as missing; the rest say once, few, many or name a class of expanded clone.

NA,TRBV7-2,TRBJ2-5,TRBD2,TGTGCCAGCAGCTTTCCCCGCGGGGGGAGGGAAGAGACCCAGTACTTC,CASSFPRGGREETQYF
NA,TRBV5-8,TRBJ2-2,NA,TGTGCCAGCAGCCACAGAGTCCCGAACACCGGGGAGCTGTTTTTT,CASSHRVPNTGELFF
NA,TRBV5-1,TRBJ2-1,TRBD1,TGCGCCAGCAGCTTGGCCGGGGACAGCTCCTACAATGAGCAGTTCTTC,CASSLAGDSSYNEQFF
few,TRBV20-1,TRBJ2-7,TRBD2,TGCAGTGCTAGTATGGGGACTAGCGGGAGCTACGAGCAGTACTTC,CSASMGTSGSYEQYF
NA,TRBV9,TRBJ2-2,TRBD1,TGTGCCAGCAGCGTAGGGTACAGGGGGCGGTCCACCGGGGAGCTGTTTTTT,CASSVGYRGRSTGELFF
NA,TRBV5-6,TRBJ2-1,TRBD2,TGTGCCAGCAGCTTCGAAGCGGGGCCGTACAATGAGCAGTTCTTC,CASSFEAGPYNEQFF
NA,TRBV11-1,TRBJ2-1,TRBD2,TGTGCCAGCAGCTCGCTAGCGGGCGTCTACAATGAGCAGTTCTTC,CASSSLAGVYNEQFF
many,TRBV12-3/TRBV12-4,TRBJ1-5,NA,TGTGCCAGCAGTTTATGGTCAGGGGCCAGCAATCAGCCCCAGCATTTT,CASSLWSGASNQPQHF
NA,TRBV9,TRBJ2-1,NA,TGTGCCAGCAGCGTAGGTGCCCACAATGAGCAGTTCTTC,CASSVGAHNEQFF
many,TRBV20-1,TRBJ1-1,TRBD1,TGCAGTGCTAAACCGGGACAGTCTTACCACTACACTGAAGCTTTCTTT,CSAKPGQSYHYTEAFF
few,TRBV12-3/TRBV12-4,TRBJ1-1,NA,TGTGCCAGCAGTTTCGGCTTCGGGGTTACTGAAGCTTTCTTT,CASSFGFGVTEAFF
few,TRBV6-5,TRBJ2-7,TRBD2,TGTGCCAGCAGTTACTTTGGGAGGGAGCGTTACGAGCAGTACTTC,CASSYFGRERYEQYF
NA,TRBV27,TRBJ1-2,TRBD1,TGTGCCAGCTCCGAGACAGGGAACTATGGCTACACCTTC,CASSETGNYGYTF
NA,TRBV5-1,TRBJ2-1,NA,TGCGCCAGCAGCTCGAAGGTGAATGAGCAGTTCTTC,CASSSKVNEQFF
few,TRBV12-3/TRBV12-4,TRBJ2-5,NA,TGTGCCAGCAGTTTAGTCAGGGACGCGGAGACCCAGTACTTC,CASSLVRDAETQYF
NA,TRBV20-1,TRBJ2-2,NA,TGCAGTGCGGCTGACGAAGTCAGTCGGGGCACCGGGGAGCTGTTTTTT,CSAADEVSRGTGELFF
few,TRBV4-3,TRBJ2-1,NA,TGCGCCAGCAGCCAAGGGACTACTCAGTTCTTC,CASSQGTTQFF
NA,TRBV5-1,TRBJ2-1,TRBD2,TGCGCCAGCAGCTCGCGAGCGGGATCCTACAATGAGCAGTTCTTC,CASSSRAGSYNEQFF
many,TRBV6-5,TRBJ2-7,TRBD2,TGTGCCAGCAGTTACTCCGCTAGCGGGAGGGACGAGCAGTACTTC,CASSYSASGRDEQYF
many,TRBV20-1,TRBJ2-7,TRBD2,TGCAGTGCGGATTATACTAGCGGGCGCTCCTACGAGCAGTACTTC,CSADYTSGRSYEQYF
NA,TRBV6-1,TRBJ2-7,NA,TGTGCCAGCAGCCCGGACAATTACTACGAGCAGTACTTC,CASSPDNYYEQYF
once,TRBV28,TRBJ2-7,NA,TGTGCCAGCACCTCCGGGACGGGAGAGCAGTACTTC,CASTSGTGEQYF
few,TRBV5-1,TRBJ2-1,NA,TGCGCCAGCAGCCCAAGAGCGGAATTAAACCACAATGAGCAGTTCTTC,CASSPRAELNHNEQFF
many,TRBV10-3,TRBJ1-1,TRBD1,TGTGCCATCGCCAAGGGACAGGGTTTGATCGAGAGCACTGAAGCTTTCTTT,CAIAKGQGLIESTEAFF
NA,TRBV4-3,TRBJ2-2,NA,TGCGCCAGCAGCCAAGATTACAGACAGGTCGGGGAGCTGTTTTTT,CASSQDYRQVGELFF
many,TRBV20-1,TRBJ2-7,NA,TGCAGTGCTAGAGACGGGACAATCTACGAGCAGTACTTC,CSARDGTIYEQYF
few,TRBV7-2,TRBJ2-2,NA,TGTGCCAGCAGCTCAAACCGGGACGGGGAGCTGTTTTTT,CASSSNRDGELFF
few,TRBV3-1,TRBJ2-7,NA,TGTGCCAGCAGCCAAGCGGCCTACGAGCAGTACTTC,CASSQAAYEQYF
many,TRBV20-1,TRBJ2-1,TRBD1,TGCAGTGCACCGGGACAGACGAGGGACAATGAGCAGTTCTTC,CSAPGQTRDNEQFF
NA,TRBV2,TRBJ1-6,NA,TGTGCCAGCAGTGCGGTAGGCAGGGATAATTCACCCCTCCACTTT,CASSAVGRDNSPLHF
NA,TRBV2,TRBJ1-2,NA,TGTGCCAGCAGTTTAGACACTGGAGGGAAATTAGGCTATGGCTACACCTTC,CASSLDTGGKLGYGYTF
NA,TRBV28,TRBJ2-1,NA,TGTGCCAGCAGTCCCTTACTGGTTTTAGCGTGGAGCTCCTACAATGAGCAGTTCTTC,CASSPLLVLAWSSYNEQFF
many,TRBV12-3/TRBV12-4,TRBJ2-7,TRBD1,TGTGCCAGCAGCCACAGGGGGCGGCAAGAGCAGTACTTC,CASSHRGRQEQYF
NA,TRBV12-3/TRBV12-4,TRBJ2-5,NA,TGTGCCAGCAGTACTAATAGAGTGGAGACCCAGTACTTC,CASSTNRVETQYF
few,TRBV6-5,TRBJ1-1,NA,TGTGCCAGCAGTGACGAGGGCACTGAAGCTTTCTTT,CASSDEGTEAFF
many,TRBV29-1,TRBJ2-6,NA,TGCAGCGTTGAACGGGATTCCTCTGGGGCCAACGTCCTGACTTTC,CSVERDSSGANVLTF
NA,TRBV24-1,TRBJ2-1,NA,TGTGCCACCAGTGACCGCCGTGGCAGGGGATCCTACAATGAGCAGTTCTTC,CATSDRRGRGSYNEQFF
few,TRBV2,TRBJ2-1,NA,TGTGCCAGCAGTGAAGCGTTCGTGTCCTACAATGAGCAGTTCTTC,CASSEAFVSYNEQFF
NA,TRBV18,TRBJ2-3,NA,TGTGCCAGCTCACCCCTATGGGGAAACACAGATACGCAGTATTTT,CASSPLWGNTDTQYF
many,TRBV20-1,TRBJ2-4,TRBD2,TGCAGTGTACCCCCCGTACTAGCGGGAGATGGAGAAAACATTCAGTACTTC,CSVPPVLAGDGENIQYF
few,TRBV14,TRBJ2-1,TRBD2,TGTGCCAGCAGCCAAGGAACGGGAGGGCCTTATGGTGAGCAGTTCTTC,CASSQGTGGPYGEQFF
NA,TRBV25-1,TRBJ1-4,NA,TGTGCCAGCAGTGAAGGACCGGGGACCGGGGAAAAACTGTTTTTT,CASSEGPGTGEKLFF
NA,TRBV20-1,TRBJ2-3,NA,TGCAGTGCTAGAGTGTTAGATACGCAGTATTTT,CSARVLDTQYF
few,TRBV5-6,TRBJ2-3,NA,TGTGCCAGCAGCTTGGACGCAGGTACAGATACGCAGTATTTT,CASSLDAGTDTQYF
NA,TRBV12-3/TRBV12-4,TRBJ2-7,TRBD1,TGTGCCAGCAGGGCTACAGGGGTCAGCTCCTACGAGCAGTACTTC,CASRATGVSSYEQYF